A single sample is the source of the 23 T cell receptor beta chains below, sequenced in a study of blood T cells in healthy people across ages. Primers used in a second PCR of roughly 6 to 12 cycles were a sample-barcoded 5' primer and a J-beta primer mix. TCRdb processed the 5' RACE reads anew with MiXCR; each CDR3 protein has one entry. The repertoire holds about 570,000 distinct CDR3 sequences, with approximately 25% as singletons. The sequencing input was blood. The source is a woman in her seventies in good health.

The chain carries TRBV12-3 or TRBV12-4 and TRBJ2-4, with no clear D. The V end lost 4 bases, the J end lost 0 bases, and 10 bases lay between the germline ends. CDR3 length: 15 amino acids. The DNA of the CDR3 is TGTGCCAGCAGTTCCGGAGACTCAGCCAAAAACATTCAGTACTTC. The encoded protein is CASSSGDSAKNIQYF.

The gene calls are TRBV10-3 and TRBJ2-1; 8 bases are a match to TRBD2. The CDR3 has 15 residues. Germline values: CDR1 ENHRY, CDR2 SYGVKD. Losses at the gene ends were 2 bases for V and 4 bases for J; bases not matched to a gene: 4. The CDR3 nucleotides read TGTGCCATCAGTGAGGTCACTAGCGGATACAATGAGCAGTTCTTC. It is translated as CAISEVTSGYNEQFF.

CDR3 amino acids: CASSVGVDEKLFF. CDR3 bases: TGTGCCAGCAGCGTAGGTGTGGATGAAAAACTGTTTTTT. J is TRBJ1-4 and V is TRBV9, with D uncertain. Germline V CDR1 and CDR2: SGDLS, YYNGEE. The CDR3 is 13 amino acids. Deletions cut 0 bases from V and 6 bases from J, with 6 bases between.

This chain uses TRBV20-1 with TRBJ2-1; D might be TRBD2 (6 bases). V lost 3 bases and J 0 bases, leaving 9 bases between the germline ends. Germline lookup yields CDR1 DFQATT and CDR2 SNEGSKA (reference sequence). The CDR3 is 14 amino acids. The CDR3 is CSARGRDSYNEQFF. For the CDR3, the DNA is TGCAGTGCTAGGGGGCGGGACTCCTACAATGAGCAGTTCTTC.

There are a few counts of this clonotype. V and J are TRBV2 and TRBJ2-5; D remains unclear. The V end lost 4 bases, the J end lost 5 bases, and 11 bases lay between the germline ends. Germline V gene data show CDR1 as SNHLY and CDR2 as FYNNEI. The CDR3 spans 13 residues. Here the CDR3 DNA reads TGTGCCAGCAGTGGATTGGCTAGGGAGACCCAGTACTTC. Encoded protein: CASSGLARETQYF.

V usage is TRBV20-1 and J usage is TRBJ2-5; D remains ambiguous. Germline V gene sequence: CDR1 DFQATT, CDR2 SNEGSKA (reference sequence). Trimming shortened V by 7 bases and J by 4 bases, and 13 bases separated the two germline ends. This CDR3 is 12 amino acids long. The CDR3 DNA reads TGCAGTGGGGTCGACCGTCGAGAGACCCAGTACTTC. Amino acid sequence: CSGVDRRETQYF.

The V and J genes are TRBV28 and TRBJ2-3; the D gene could be TRBD1 or TRBD2 (5 bases each). Trimming took 6 bases from V and 2 from J, leaving 15 bases between them. This CDR3 has 15 residues. Germline-derived CDR1 and CDR2 are MDHEN and SYDVKM. The CDR3 region has the DNA TGTGCCAGCAGCTCCCGGGACGGAACCACAGATACGCAGTATTTT. As protein: CASSSRDGTTDTQYF.

The chain links TRBV7-9 to TRBJ1-2; a weak D match, TRBD1 (5 bases). The CDR3 covers 12 residues. Germline lookup yields CDR1 SEHNR and CDR2 FQNEAQ (reference sequence). V lost 2 bases and J lost 8, with 9 bases in between. CDR3: CASSLLGVGYTF. The CDR3 bases are TGTGCCAGCAGCTTATTGGGGGTAGGCTACACCTTC.

The sample holds a few counts of this clonotype. The CDR3 is CSARDPNTGGVGDTQYF. The CDR3 bases are TGCAGTGCTAGAGATCCGAATACAGGGGGCGTGGGGGATACGCAGTATTTT. V usage is TRBV20-1 and J usage is TRBJ2-3, with 9 bases fitting TRBD1. V was clipped by 0 bases and J by 6 bases; unmatched bases: 13. From germline, CDR1 is DFQATT and CDR2 SNEGSKA (reference sequence). This CDR3 is built from 17 residues.

The gene calls are TRBV6-5 and TRBJ2-3; D remains unclear. The V gene lost 0 bases and the J gene lost 8 bases, with 12 bases spanning the gap. The CDR3 loop spans 14 amino acids. Germline lookup yields CDR1 MNHEY and CDR2 SVGAGI. As DNA, the CDR3 is TGTGCCAGCAGTTACTCGATACCGCCGGGTACGCAGTATTTT. It is translated as CASSYSIPPGTQYF.

V and J are TRBV9 and TRBJ2-1; TRBD1 might be the D (5 bases). In germline, CDR1 is SGDLS, CDR2 YYNGEE. Trimming left V 2 bases short and J 6 bases short, with 9 bases between. This CDR3 has 13 residues. The CDR3 coding sequence is TGTGCCAGCAGCGTGACAGAGACCAATGAGCAGTTCTTC. Protein product: CASSVTETNEQFF.

This clonotype came up a few times. The chain links TRBV7-9 to TRBJ1-2, with D unresolved. CDR1 is SEHNR, CDR2 FQNEAQ, per germline (reference sequence). V dropped 5 bases and J dropped 5 bases, with 9 bases sitting between them. CDR3 size: 12 residues. CDR3 in DNA: TGTGCCAGCAGCCTCCTTGAGTATGGCTACACCTTC. Encoded protein: CASSLLEYGYTF. The variable domain in full, completed from reference TRBV7-9 and TRBJ1-2, reads DTGVSQNPRHKITKRGQNVTFRCDPISEHNRLYWYRQTLGQGPEFLTYFQNEAQLEKSRLLSDRFSAERPKGSFSTLEIQRTEQGDSAMYLCASSLLEYGYTFGSGTRLTVV.

This clonotype occurred a few times. One junction end does not reproduce the germline sequence, and a read error may be involved. This sequence joins TRBV20-1 and TRBJ2-1; D may be TRBD1 (6 bases). The CDR3 totals 15 residues. CDR1 DFQATT and CDR2 SNEGSKA come from the germline V gene (reference sequence). The CDR3 DNA reads as TGCAGCGCTAGAGTAGCGAGGGGGATTCTGGGTGAGCAGTTCTTC. It encodes CSARVARGILGEQFF.

The chain employs TRBV7-2 and TRBJ1-6; D possibly corresponds to TRBD1 (5 bases). The CDR3 length is 15 residues. Germline assignment: CDR1 SGHTA and CDR2 FQGNSA. V was trimmed by 2 bases and J by 9 bases, leaving 14 bases between them. CDR3 protein: CASSLSGQGSSPLHF. CDR3 bases: TGTGCCAGCAGCTTATCGGGGCAGGGAAGTTCACCCCTCCACTTT.

V and J are TRBV20-1 and TRBJ2-7; 10 nucleotides align to TRBD2. V dropped 1 base and J dropped 5; count of bases not matched to a gene: 8. CDR1 is DFQATT, CDR2 SNEGSKA, per germline (reference sequence). The CDR3 consists of 15 residues. The CDR3 region is CSARAGAGGRNEQYF. The CDR3 DNA is TGCAGTGCTAGAGCTGGAGCGGGGGGGAGAAACGAGCAGTACTTC.

This chain connects TRBV19 to TRBJ1-2; TRBD1 matches at 7 bases. CDR1 and CDR2 (germline): LNHDA, SQIVND (reference sequence). The J segment lost 2 bases and the V segment lost 6 bases, leaving 12 bases of the junction unmatched. The CDR3 extends over 16 amino acids. The CDR3 reads CASSLPEAGQNYGYTF. CDR3 bases: TGTGCCAGTAGCCTTCCGGAGGCGGGACAGAACTATGGCTACACCTTC.

The chain links TRBV7-2 to TRBJ1-2; D might be TRBD1 (6 bases). The CDR3 is made up of 15 amino acids. Trimming took 4 bases from V and 5 from J, leaving 17 bases between them. The germline gives CDR1 SGHTA, CDR2 FQGNSA. The CDR3 coding sequence is TGTGCCAGCAGCTCCCCCGGAGGGGGGCTTTATGGCTACACCTTC. It encodes CASSSPGGGLYGYTF.

This clonotype turned up a few times. CDR3 in DNA: TGTGCCAGCAGCCGAATCGGGACTAGCCCCGGGGAGCTGTTTTTT. It encodes CASSRIGTSPGELFF. The chain has TRBV7-3 and TRBJ2-2; 9 nucleotides align to TRBD2. Germline loops: CDR1 SGHTA, CDR2 FQGTGA. This CDR3 is 15 amino acids long. With V trimmed by 5 bases and J by 6 bases, 7 bases remained unmatched.

The V and J genes are TRBV5-5 and TRBJ2-1; TRBD2 matches at 7 bases. The CDR3 is 16 amino acids. V shed 1 base, J shed 0 bases, and the junction held 4 bases outside the gene matches. Germline-derived CDR1 and CDR2 are SGHKS and YYEKEE (reference sequence). CDR3 DNA: TGTGCCAGCAGCTTGTCTAGCGGTGGCTCCTACAATGAGCAGTTCTTC. Its translation: CASSLSSGGSYNEQFF. The full variable domain, in which reference TRBV5-5 and TRBJ2-1 provide the parts outside the CDR3, is DAGVTQSPTHLIKTRGQQVTLRCSPISGHKSVSWYQQVLGQGPQFIFQYYEKEERGRGNFPDRFSARQFPNYSSELNVNALLLGDSALYLCASSLSSGGSYNEQFFGPGTRLTVL.

The genes are TRBV7-2 and TRBJ2-7; the match to TRBD1 covers 9 bases. V lost 4 bases and J lost 4; bases outside the gene matches: 8. Germline CDR1 reads SGHTA; CDR2 reads FQGNSA. The CDR3 sequence is 15 residues long. CDR3 in DNA: TGTGCCAGCAGCTCAACCACAGGGGGCCTTTACGAGCAGTACTTC. It codes for CASSSTTGGLYEQYF.

This clonotype was seen more than once but under ten times. V usage is TRBV20-1 and J usage is TRBJ1-1; tentative D call: TRBD1 (5 bases). Germline V gives CDR1 DFQATT, CDR2 SNEGSKA (reference sequence). The germline V and J ends were trimmed by 3 bases and 10 bases, with 18 bases remaining between them. The length of the CDR3 is 13 residues. The CDR3 loop reads CSARGTGRDGAFF. The CDR3 bases are TGCAGTGCTAGGGGCACGGGACGGGATGGAGCTTTCTTT.

As regards this clonotype: A read error may account for a junction end that differs from germline. The CDR3 DNA is TGCGCCAGCAGCGTCGGATTTACTAGCACAGACACGCAGTATTTT. Its translation: CASSVGFTSTDTQYF. V is TRBV5-1 and J is TRBJ2-3; the D gene is possibly TRBD2 (6 bases). This CDR3 is built from 15 residues. CDR1 SGHRS and CDR2 YFSETQ come from the germline V gene.

This clonotype was seen a few times. V gene TRBV14 combines with J gene TRBJ2-2; 7 bases agree with TRBD1. V shed 3 bases and J 0 bases; nucleotides not matched to a gene: 1. The CDR3 spans 15 residues. Germline V gives CDR1 SGHDN, CDR2 FVKESK. CDR3 residues: CASSQRGPNTGELFF. The CDR3 bases are TGTGCCAGCAGCCAGAGGGGGCCGAACACCGGGGAGCTGTTTTTT.